The rows below give T cell receptor beta chains drawn from one sample of a study of shared clonotypes between healthy human individuals. The table came from immunoSEQ multiplex PCR; TCRdb's copy has only in-frame clones and leaves some out. In the table there are roughly 450,000 clones, 70% to 80% of which are singletons. The material sequenced was PBMCs. Receptor source: a woman aged 40 to 50 in good health. Some clones in this sample may be carry-over from other donors' samples. The CDR3 runs from the conserved cysteine through the conserved F or W. D genes are given only for firm matches. Clone size is not always given. Where it is, it says once, few, many or a class for expanded clones.

clone_size	cdr3_length	j_call	v_call	d_call	cdr3_aa	cdr3_nt
few	13	TRBJ1-1	TRBV2	NA	CASTAQFNTEAFF	TGTGCCAGCACAGCGCAGTTTAACACTGAAGCTTTCTTT
NA	16	TRBJ2-2	TRBV7-6	NA	CASSARGRSDTGELFF	TGTGCCAGCAGCGCTAGGGGGAGAAGTGACACCGGGGAGCTGTTTTTT
NA	13	TRBJ1-1	TRBV5-1	NA	CASSWAGDTEAFF	TGCGCCAGCAGCTGGGCAGGGGACACTGAAGCTTTCTTT
NA	18	TRBJ1-1	TRBV4-2	TRBD1	CASSQDWTGPPGNTEAFF	TGTGCCAGCAGCCAAGATTGGACAGGCCCACCGGGTAACACTGAAGCTTTCTTT
NA	15	TRBJ2-5	TRBV6-6	NA	CASSYYGGSQETQYF	TGTGCCAGCAGTTACTATGGGGGGAGCCAAGAGACCCAGTACTTC
NA	18	TRBJ1-1	TRBV5-1	TRBD1	CASRPGQGGQGWNTEAFF	TGCGCCAGCAGGCCGGGACAGGGGGGTCAGGGTTGGAACACTGAAGCTTTCTTT
NA	14	TRBJ1-1	TRBV30	TRBD1	CAWRDRGFNTEAFF	TGTGCCTGGAGAGACAGGGGATTCAACACTGAAGCTTTCTTT
NA	16	TRBJ2-5	TRBV11-2	NA	CASSLDSWGIRETQYF	TGTGCCAGCAGCTTAGATTCCTGGGGGATTAGAGAGACCCAGTACTTC
NA	12	TRBJ2-1	TRBV11-3	NA	CASSSRHNEQFF	TGTGCCAGCAGCTCCCGACACAATGAGCAGTTCTTC
NA	13	TRBJ2-3	TRBV19	NA	CASSITGTDTQYF	TGTGCCAGTAGTATAACGGGCACAGATACGCAGTATTTT
NA	12	TRBJ2-2	TRBV2	NA	CASRGRTGELFF	TGTGCCAGCAGGGGACGGACCGGGGAGCTGTTTTTT
NA	14	TRBJ1-1	TRBV5-1	NA	CASSPSGGGTEAFF	TGCGCCAGCAGCCCATCCGGAGGTGGGACTGAAGCTTTCTTT
NA	15	TRBJ2-1	TRBV7-2	TRBD2	CASSLSREGSHEQFF	TGTGCCAGCAGCTTATCGCGGGAGGGTTCGCATGAGCAGTTCTTC
NA	15	TRBJ2-1	TRBV5-6	TRBD2	CASSTGTSSYNEQFF	TGTGCCAGCAGTACCGGGACTAGCTCCTACAATGAGCAGTTCTTC
NA	15	TRBJ1-4	TRBV7-9	TRBD1	CASSLVGQGNEKLFF	TGTGCCAGCAGCTTAGTTGGACAGGGGAATGAAAAACTGTTTTTT
NA	14	TRBJ1-3	TRBV6-1	NA	CATNPNAAGNTIYF	TGTGCCACCAACCCGAATGCAGCTGGAAACACCATATATTTT
few	16	TRBJ1-5	TRBV2	NA	CASSEALPGSSQPQHF	TGTGCCAGCAGTGAAGCGCTTCCGGGGAGCTCTCAGCCCCAGCATTTT
NA	15	TRBJ2-7	TRBV7-9	TRBD1	CASSLGTGGGHEQYF	TGTGCCAGCAGCTTAGGGACAGGGGGTGGCCACGAGCAGTACTTC
NA	13	TRBJ2-7	TRBV28	TRBD1	CASSRAGGYEQYF	TGTGCCAGCAGTCGGGCAGGGGGCTACGAGCAGTACTTC
NA	13	TRBJ2-5	TRBV21-1	NA	CASSKGREETQYF	TGTGCCAGCAGCAAGGGGAGGGAAGAGACCCAGTACTTC